This T cell receptor (beta chain) appears in the sequencing data of a study of shared T cell receptors in the human thymus. The V and J ends lost 4 bases and 7 bases, in that order; junction bases with no gene match: 9. In germline, CDR1 is MNHEY, CDR2 SVGAGI. The CDR3 runs 14 residues. The table came from immunoSEQ multiplex PCR; TCRdb's copy has only in-frame clones and leaves some out. The sample has 540,000 or so clones; around 78% are singletons. These data also formed part of another study, on human thymus T cells.

V is TRBV6-5 and J is TRBJ1-2, with TRBD1 identical over 7 bases. Sequences were obtained from thymocytes. This sequence was found in a boy younger than two with a congenital heart defect. The CDR3 nucleotides are TGTGCCAGCAGTTCCAACCTACAGGGGTTTGGCTACACCTTC. Residues: CASSSNLQGFGYTF.